The clone carrying this T cell receptor beta chain was counted between two and nine times. Recruits, aged roughly 18 to 95 years, lived in some 25 US areas. Participants had their cohort set by participant-reported clinical history. Germline V gene data show CDR1 as SQVTM and CDR2 as ANQGSEA. Between the trimmed V and J ends, which lost 1 base and 6 bases, there was a span of 13 bases. The CDR3 totals 13 residues. The data originate from a study of blood T cell repertoires in COVID-19. At the level of the study: Specimens from acute and convalescent COVID-19 originated in the United States, Italy and Spain. T cells, B-cell-depleted T cells, or PBMCs provided the cDNA or gDNA that served as material.

Measured with immunoSEQ multiplex PCR; TCRdb has only the in-frame clones, and not every one. Counted here are fewer than 250,000 clones, roughly 79% occurring once; the ten biggest clones make up about 8.9%. Sequences were obtained from PBMCs or T cells enriched from blood (not recorded which). This chain connects TRBV29-1 to TRBJ2-7; possibly TRBD2 for D (5 bases). This sequence was found in a woman between 50 and 59 years old with acute COVID-19. CDR3 bases: TGCAGCGTTGAAGGGGAGATTTTGGGCGAGCAGTACTTC. Protein: CSVEGEILGEQYF.